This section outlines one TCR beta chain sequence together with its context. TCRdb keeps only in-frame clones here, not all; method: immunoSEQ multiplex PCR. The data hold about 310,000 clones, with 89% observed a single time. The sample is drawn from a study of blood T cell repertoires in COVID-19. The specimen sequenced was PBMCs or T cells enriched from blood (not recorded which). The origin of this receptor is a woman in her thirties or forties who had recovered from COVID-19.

CDR3 in amino acids: CASSFEGGEQYF. The CDR3 DNA follows: TGTGCCAGCAGTTTCGAGGGAGGCGAGCAGTACTTC. The J gene is TRBJ2-7, the V gene TRBV27; D possibly corresponds to TRBD2 (6 bases). V gave up 3 bases and J gave up 6 bases, with 9 bases separating them. The CDR3 is 12 residues long. Germline V gene data show CDR1 as MNHEY and CDR2 as SMNVEV (reference sequence).